The 29 T cell receptor beta chains presented below share a single source sample, sequenced in a study of T cells after yellow fever vaccination. Each CDR3 protein gets one entry after TCRdb re-called the 5' RACE reads with MiXCR. The sample lists approximately 150,000 distinct CDR3 sequences, 6.5% to 8.5% occurring once. Sequencing was performed on CD4+ T cells sorted from PBMCs, taken 5 days after the yellow fever booster vaccination. Source of these receptors: a man aged 30 to 39 who received the YFV17D yellow fever vaccine.

This clonotype appeared many times. The V and J genes are TRBV4-3 and TRBJ1-4, with D unresolved. V was shortened by 3 bases and J by 2 bases, with 4 bases between the two germline ends. The CDR3 is 13 amino acids. Germline V lookup: CDR1 LGHNA, CDR2 YSLEER. CDR3 sequence reads: CASSQNTNEKLFF. CDR3 nucleotide sequence: TGCGCCAGCAGCCAGAACACTAATGAAAAACTGTTTTTT.

The table lists this clonotype with many counts. The chain links TRBV20-1 to TRBJ2-5, with D possibly matching TRBD1 (6 bases). V lost 2 bases and J 4 bases, leaving 11 bases between the germline ends. This CDR3 is built from 13 residues. Germline V gene lookup returns CDR1 DFQATT and CDR2 SNEGSKA (reference sequence). In nucleotides, the CDR3 is TGCAGTGCTAGAAGTTCAGGGGTAGAGACCCAGTACTTC. This sequence encodes CSARSSGVETQYF.

As concerns this clonotype: A much larger clonotype is one base distant, so this may be a read error. The chain carries TRBV12-3 or TRBV12-4 and TRBJ2-1; D perhaps matches TRBD1 (5 bases). V lost 8 bases to trimming and J lost 7 bases, with 9 bases between them. The CDR3 sequence is 11 residues long. Written as DNA, the CDR3 is TGTGCCAGCCAGGGAAGTAATGAGCAGTTCTTC. This gives the protein CASQGSNEQFF.

This clonotype was detected ten times or more. J is TRBJ1-1 and V is TRBV5-1; no clear D. CDR1 is SGHRS, CDR2 YFSETQ, per germline. The CDR3 covers 14 residues. V lost 1 base to trimming and J lost 3 bases, with 10 bases between them. The DNA of the CDR3 is TGCGCCAGCAGCTTGTTTACAGCTGACACTGAAGCTTTCTTT. As protein: CASSLFTADTEAFF.

This clonotype was recorded at least ten times. V usage is TRBV10-3 and J usage is TRBJ1-2, with a weak D call TRBD1 (5 bases). CDR3 length: 14 amino acids. CDR1 and CDR2 (germline): ENHRY, SYGVKD. The V and J ends lost 3 bases and 5 bases respectively, with 13 bases between them. The CDR3 DNA follows: TGTGCCATCAGTGATAATGGGGGGGAATATGGCTACACCTTC. Translation: CAISDNGGEYGYTF.

With regard to this clonotype: This clone may be a read error of a much larger clone one base away. CDR3 in amino acids: CASSRLAGGNKQFF. The CDR3 DNA sequence: TGTGCCAGCTCCAGACTAGCGGGGGGCAATAAGCAGTTCTTC. The chain employs TRBV19 and TRBJ2-1, with 13 bases fitting TRBD2. CDR1 is LNHDA and CDR2 is SQIVND in the germline V gene (reference sequence). The CDR3 runs 14 residues.

This clonotype was detected many times. V usage is TRBV24-1 and J usage is TRBJ2-1, with D perhaps TRBD1 or TRBD2 (5 bases each). The CDR3 consists of 13 residues. The germline gives CDR1 KGHDR, CDR2 SFDVKD. The V end lost 7 bases, the J end lost 6 bases, and 12 bases lay between the germline ends. CDR3 protein: CATRAGARNEQFF. The CDR3 region has the DNA TGTGCCACCAGGGCCGGGGCGCGCAATGAGCAGTTCTTC.

This clonotype was picked up a small number of times. The chain carries TRBV20-1 and TRBJ2-7, with TRBD2 matching over 7 bases. With V trimmed by 0 bases and J by 3 bases, 11 bases remained unmatched. The CDR3 runs 16 residues. The germline V gene encodes CDR1 DFQATT and CDR2 SNEGSKA (reference sequence). The CDR3, as DNA: TGCAGTGCTAGAGACGTGGCCTCGGGAGGACTCTACGAGCAGTACTTC. Protein: CSARDVASGGLYEQYF.

The table lists this clonotype with many counts. This chain joins TRBV6-1 and TRBJ2-7; 8 positions match TRBD1. The V and J ends lost 5 bases and 1 base, in that order; junction bases with no gene match: 7. The CDR3 is 15 amino acids. Germline V gives CDR1 MNHNS, CDR2 SASEGT. The CDR3 nucleotides are TGTGCCAGCAGTCCATCCTGGGACAGGTCCTACGAGCAGTACTTC. It specifies CASSPSWDRSYEQYF.

This clonotype was observed a handful of times. The J gene is TRBJ2-1, the V gene TRBV30; D is undetermined. The CDR3 totals 12 residues. V was clipped by 2 bases and J by 10 bases, with 12 bases between them. Germline lookup yields CDR1 GTSNPN and CDR2 SVGIG (reference sequence). As DNA, the CDR3 is TGTGCCTGGAGTAGGAGTACCGGGGAGCAGTTCTTC. This translates into CAWSRSTGEQFF.

Comments on this clonotype: A much larger clone lies one base from this, so it may be a read error. The chain combines TRBV20-1 with TRBJ2-7, with D perhaps TRBD1 or TRBD2 (6 bases each). Trimming cost V 7 bases and J 4 bases, with 20 bases left between them. Germline lookup yields CDR1 DFQATT and CDR2 SNEGSKA (reference sequence). The CDR3 is made up of 14 amino acids. The CDR3 is CSVTDGGTFYEQYF. The DNA of the CDR3 is TGCAGTGTCACTGATGGGGGGACATTTTACGAGCAGTACTTC.

The sample holds many counts of this clonotype. The V gene is TRBV11-1, the J gene TRBJ2-1; TRBD2 aligns across 7 bases. The CDR3 covers 18 residues. Trimming at V came to 5 bases and at J to 9 bases, leaving 22 bases not matched to a gene. Looked up from germline, CDR1 is SGHAT and CDR2 is FQDESV (reference sequence). CDR3 protein: CASSPPFRLAVRRSEQFF. Written as DNA, the CDR3 is TGTGCCAGCAGCCCCCCTTTTAGGCTAGCGGTCCGTAGAAGTGAGCAGTTCTTC. The whole variable domain, filled in from reference TRBV11-1 and TRBJ2-1, reads EAEVAQSPRYKITEKSQAVAFWCDPISGHATLYWYRQILGQGPELLVQFQDESVVDDSQLPKDRFSAERLKGVDSTLKIQPAELGDSAMYLCASSPPFRLAVRRSEQFFGPGTRLTVL.

For this clonotype: A read error is possible here, since a much larger clone lies one base away. The rearrangement uses TRBV7-8 and TRBJ2-1; 11 positions match TRBD2. This CDR3 is built from 15 residues. Germline V gene sequence: CDR1 SGHVS, CDR2 FQNEAQ. Losses at the gene ends were 5 bases for V and 5 bases for J; bases not matched to a gene: 5. CDR3 DNA: TGTGCCAGCAGCCGGGGACTAGCGGTCAACAATGAGCAGTTCTTC. This codes for CASSRGLAVNNEQFF.

This clonotype has just a few counts. The chain links TRBV20-1 to TRBJ2-7, with D possibly called TRBD1 or TRBD2 (5 bases each). V was clipped by 3 bases and J by 2 bases, with 11 bases between them. CDR1 and CDR2 (germline): DFQATT, SNEGSKA (reference sequence). The CDR3 sequence is 13 residues long. CDR3 nucleotides: TGCAGTGCTAGGAGGGGAAAAACCTACGAGCAGTACTTC. Its translation is CSARRGKTYEQYF.

This clonotype was detected many times. The V gene is TRBV18, the J gene TRBJ1-1; D not resolved. Trimming took off 5 bases at V and 1 base at J, with 8 bases between the two ends. Germline values: CDR1 KGHSH, CDR2 LQKENI. The CDR3 is made up of 13 amino acids. The CDR3: CASSSDANTEAFF. As DNA, the CDR3 is TGTGCCAGCTCATCGGACGCGAACACTGAAGCTTTCTTT.

The table lists this clonotype with a few counts. V usage is TRBV5-5 and J usage is TRBJ2-4; perhaps TRBD2 as D (5 bases). V lost 4 bases to trimming and J lost 5 bases, with 22 bases between them. The germline gives CDR1 SGHKS, CDR2 YYEKEE (reference sequence). This CDR3 is 17 amino acids long. The CDR3 region has the DNA TGTGCCAGCAGCCCCCCGGGGTCCGGGTTTGGACAAAACATTCAGTACTTC. This translates into CASSPPGSGFGQNIQYF.

There are many counts of this clonotype. This chain joins TRBV18 and TRBJ2-5, with TRBD1 matching 7 bases. The length of the CDR3 is 15 residues. The germline CDR1 and CDR2 sequences are KGHSH and LQKENI. Trimming cost V 2 bases and J 4 bases; bases outside gene matches: 7. The DNA of the CDR3 is TGTGCCAGCTCACCAAGGCGACAGGGAAGAGAGACCCAGTACTTC. This codes for CASSPRRQGRETQYF.

This clonotype was counted at least ten times. The chain employs TRBV7-2 and TRBJ2-1, with a possible D match to TRBD1 (6 bases). The CDR3 totals 15 residues. V was clipped by 2 bases and J by 2 bases, with 10 bases between them. Per the germline V gene, CDR1 is SGHTA and CDR2 is FQGNSA. This chain's CDR3 is CASSLLGQTYNEQFF. The CDR3 DNA is TGTGCCAGCAGCTTACTCGGACAGACCTACAATGAGCAGTTCTTC.

This clonotype was counted many times. The V call is TRBV5-1, the J call TRBJ2-7; D possibly matches TRBD1 or TRBD2 (6 bases each). This CDR3 comprises 14 residues. Germline V lookup: CDR1 SGHRS, CDR2 YFSETQ. Trimming stripped 4 bases from V and 3 bases from J, with 14 bases between. The CDR3 loop reads CASSRQDGGYEQYF. In DNA, the CDR3 is TGCGCCAGCAGCCGACAGGACGGGGGCTACGAGCAGTACTTC.

This clonotype has ten or more counts. This chain connects TRBV19 to TRBJ2-5; D is uncertain. The V gene lost 9 bases and the J gene lost 5 bases, with 10 bases spanning the gap. The CDR3 runs to 11 residues. Germline V gene lookup returns CDR1 LNHDA and CDR2 SQIVND (reference sequence). Written as DNA, the CDR3 is TGTGCCAGCTCATCGGCCGAGACCCAGTACTTC. Translating it yields CASSSAETQYF. The full variable domain, rest sourced from reference TRBV19 and TRBJ2-5, is DGGITQSPKYLFRKEGQNVTLSCEQNLNHDAMYWYRQDPGQGLRLIYYSQIVNDFQKGDIAEGYSVSREKKESFPLTVTSAQKNPTAFYLCASSSAETQYFGPGTRLLVL.

This clonotype showed up many times. This chain connects TRBV3-1 to TRBJ1-4; tentatively, D is TRBD1 (6 bases). CDR3 length: 15 amino acids. Germline V gene sequence: CDR1 LGHDT, CDR2 YNNKEL (reference sequence). V shed 6 bases and J shed 4 bases, with 15 bases lying between them. CDR3 protein: CASSSPTGRNEKLFF. The CDR3 region has the DNA TGTGCCAGCAGTTCCCCAACAGGGCGTAATGAAAAACTGTTTTTT.

Regarding this clonotype: Compared with germline, one end of the junction differs, possibly owing to a read error. V and J are TRBV7-2 and TRBJ1-5, with D unresolved. The CDR3 runs 13 residues. Germline V gene sequence: CDR1 SGHTA, CDR2 FQGNSA. The CDR3 protein is CAISLEGAQPQHF. The CDR3 DNA follows: TGTGCCATCAGCTTAGAAGGTGCTCAGCCCCAGCATTTT.

V and J are TRBV27 and TRBJ2-4; tentative D call: TRBD1 (6 bases). Trimming left V 4 bases short and J 0 bases short, with 19 bases between. The CDR3 is 18 residues long. Germline assignment: CDR1 MNHEY and CDR2 SMNVEV (reference sequence). Here the CDR3 reads CASSSATGGPRAKNIQYF. Written as DNA, the CDR3 is TGTGCCAGCAGTTCGGCGACAGGTGGTCCACGAGCCAAAAACATTCAGTACTTC.

This clonotype was counted ten times or more. The rearrangement links TRBV20-1 to TRBJ2-1, with 7 positions matching TRBD1. Losses at the gene ends were 5 bases for V and 8 bases for J; bases not matched to a gene: 9. The CDR3 runs to 13 residues. Per germline, CDR1 DFQATT and CDR2 SNEGSKA (reference sequence). DNA for the CDR3: TGCAGTGCTGTTTACAGGGGATTGCATGAGCAGTTCTTC. Translation gives CSAVYRGLHEQFF.

This clonotype occurred many times. The V and J genes are TRBV21-1 and TRBJ2-1; TRBD1 is the table's D call, not checked against the DNA. TRBV21-1 is assigned pseudogene status. The CDR3 totals 18 residues. Here the CDR3 DNA reads TGTGCCAGCAGCAATGCCTTAGCGGGAGATTTTAAGGTCCCCGAGCAGTTCTTC. Protein: CASSNALAGDFKVPEQFF.

This clonotype was observed many times. The chain links TRBV28 to TRBJ2-2; D not resolved. Germline V lookup: CDR1 MDHEN, CDR2 SYDVKM. This CDR3 has 11 amino acids. V lost 1 base and J 9 bases, leaving 3 bases between the germline ends. CDR3 DNA: TGTGCCAGCAGTTTATATAGGGAGCTGTTTTTT. As protein: CASSLYRELFF.

Ten or more counts support this clonotype. This chain uses TRBV6-2 or TRBV6-3 with TRBJ2-5; the D is unclear. V lost 2 bases and J 1 base, leaving 5 bases between the germline ends. CDR1 is MNHEY and CDR2 is SVGEGT in the germline V gene. This CDR3 is built from 13 residues. The CDR3 region has the DNA TGTGCCAGCAGTTACGGCGGCCAAGAGACCCAGTACTTC. This sequence encodes CASSYGGQETQYF.

The sample holds many counts of this clonotype. Mismatch with germline at one junction end may stem from a read error. The rearrangement links TRBV12-3 or TRBV12-4 to TRBJ2-7; no clear D gene. CDR3 size: 13 residues. The CDR3 DNA reads TGTGCCAGCAGTTTACTCTTGTCCTCCGAGCAGTACTTC. It codes for CASSLLLSSEQYF.

This clonotype was detected many times. This sequence joins TRBV5-1 and TRBJ2-1, with D possibly TRBD1 on 7 matching bases. The germline V gene has CDR1 SGHRS and CDR2 YFSETQ. The CDR3 is 13 residues long. Deletions cut 3 bases from V and 9 bases from J, with 13 bases between. This chain's CDR3 is CASSWAGGTEQFF. CDR3 in DNA: TGCGCCAGCAGCTGGGCAGGGGGGACTGAGCAGTTCTTC. Drawing the rest from reference TRBV5-1 and TRBJ2-1, the complete variable domain is KAGVTQTPRYLIKTRGQQVTLSCSPISGHRSVSWYQQTPGQGLQFLFEYFSETQRNKGNFPGRFSGRQFSNSRSEMNVSTLELGDSALYLCASSWAGGTEQFFGPGTRLTVL.